Listed here is a single TCR beta chain. Germline CDR1 LNHDA, CDR2 SQIVND (reference sequence). This CDR3 is built from 14 residues. The V end was cut by 4 bases, the J end by 6 bases, with 16 bases between. This sample is drawn from a study of immune cell composition in non-small cell lung cancer. The normal lung sample lay at least 3 cm, and maximally far, from the tumour. Libraries were prepared by immunoSEQ multiplex PCR; TCRdb keeps only in-frame clonotypes and omits some of them. This table holds about 16,000 clones, 77% found once. A further study also used this sample, focusing on CD4 T cells in lung cancer. As that study records: CD4+ clones recognizing candidate mutation-encoded neoepitopes were isolated from blood. Four resected stage I-III patients provided tumor and non-adjacent lung tissue.

The rearrangement links TRBV19 to TRBJ2-7; D perhaps matches TRBD1 (5 bases). The specimen sequenced was non-adjacent lung tissue. The receptor was derived from a human donor with non-small cell lung cancer. DNA for the CDR3: TGTGCCAGTAGTACTGGGGCCCAAACCGGCGAGCAGTACTTC. Amino acids: CASSTGAQTGEQYF.